These T cell receptor beta chains were read from a single sample in a study of blood T cells in healthy people across ages. TCRdb reanalysed the 5' RACE reads using MiXCR and keeps one entry per CDR3 protein. The repertoire holds 650,000 to 800,000 distinct CDR3 sequences, with 40% to 50% as singletons. Sequenced sample: blood. The receptors were sampled from a man aged 55 to 70 in good health. Both conserved end residues are part of each CDR3. D genes are given only for firm matches. Some rows have no size entry. The others give once, few or many, or a class for an expanded clone.

j_gene: TRBJ1-3
d_gene: TRBD1
abundance: -
v_gene: TRBV4-1
CDR3nt: TGCGCCAGCAGCCAAGAAGGACAGGGGAACACCATATATTTT
CDR3aa: CASSQEGQGNTIYF

j_gene: TRBJ2-3
d_gene: TRBD1
abundance: few
v_gene: TRBV12-3/TRBV12-4
CDR3nt: TGTGCCTCGGGGGACAGGGAAGGGGATACAGATACGCAGTATTTT
CDR3aa: CASGDREGDTDTQYF

j_gene: TRBJ2-5
d_gene: -
abundance: -
v_gene: TRBV5-1
CDR3nt: TGCGCCAGCAGCTTGAATGGGGTGGAGGCAGAGACCCAGTACTTC
CDR3aa: CASSLNGVEAETQYF

j_gene: TRBJ2-4
d_gene: -
abundance: -
v_gene: TRBV7-8
CDR3nt: TGTGCCAGCAGCCCAGCGGGCGTAGCCAAAAACATTCAGTACTTC
CDR3aa: CASSPAGVAKNIQYF

j_gene: TRBJ1-1
d_gene: -
abundance: -
v_gene: TRBV20-1
CDR3nt: TGCAGTGCTAGACCCGGCGTTTCGAACACTGAAGCTTTCTTT
CDR3aa: CSARPGVSNTEAFF

j_gene: TRBJ2-7
d_gene: -
abundance: -
v_gene: TRBV21-1
CDR3nt: TGTGCCAGCAGCATACAAACGGGCAGTTCGGGTAACGAGCAGTACTTC
CDR3aa: CASSIQTGSSGNEQYF

j_gene: TRBJ2-5
d_gene: TRBD1
abundance: -
v_gene: TRBV6-6
CDR3nt: TGTGCCACCGGAGAGGGACAGGGGGCGCAAGGAGAGACCCAGTACTTC
CDR3aa: CATGEGQGAQGETQYF

j_gene: TRBJ2-7
d_gene: -
abundance: -
v_gene: TRBV5-6
CDR3nt: TGTGCCAGCAGCTTGGACAGGTCGTCGGTCAATGAGCAGTACTTC
CDR3aa: CASSLDRSSVNEQYF

j_gene: TRBJ2-7
d_gene: -
abundance: -
v_gene: TRBV2
CDR3nt: TGTGCCAGCAGTGATTACGCGGCCGAGCAGTACTTC
CDR3aa: CASSDYAAEQYF

j_gene: TRBJ2-6
d_gene: TRBD1
abundance: -
v_gene: TRBV5-1
CDR3nt: TGCGCCAGCAGCTTGGCAGGGGGCAGAGGGGCCAACGTCCTGACTTTC
CDR3aa: CASSLAGGRGANVLTF

j_gene: TRBJ2-5
d_gene: TRBD2
abundance: -
v_gene: TRBV4-3
CDR3nt: TGCGCCAGCAGCCAAGATCATCCCGCGCCGGGGGGGACCCAGTACTTC
CDR3aa: CASSQDHPAPGGTQYF

j_gene: TRBJ2-5
d_gene: -
abundance: many
v_gene: TRBV24-1
CDR3nt: TGTGCCACCAGTGATGTTTCGGGGCCGTCCTGGGGGGAGCAGTACTTC
CDR3aa: CATSDVSGPSWGEQYF

j_gene: TRBJ2-3
d_gene: TRBD2
abundance: -
v_gene: TRBV30
CDR3nt: TGTGCCTGGAGGGCGGGGGGGCCCACAGATACGCAGTATTTT
CDR3aa: CAWRAGGPTDTQYF

j_gene: TRBJ2-1
d_gene: TRBD1
abundance: -
v_gene: TRBV11-3
CDR3nt: TGTGCCAGCAGGGGGACCAGGACAGGGAAGAATGAGCAGTTCTTC
CDR3aa: CASRGTRTGKNEQFF

j_gene: TRBJ1-6
d_gene: -
abundance: few
v_gene: TRBV9
CDR3nt: TGTGCCAGCAGCGTAACCCACTATAATTCACCCCTCCACTTT
CDR3aa: CASSVTHYNSPLHF

j_gene: TRBJ1-1
d_gene: -
abundance: few
v_gene: TRBV20-1
CDR3nt: TGCAGTGCTAGAGATCAATCGGAGGCGAACACTGAAGCTTTCTTT
CDR3aa: CSARDQSEANTEAFF

j_gene: TRBJ2-1
d_gene: -
abundance: -
v_gene: TRBV3-1
CDR3nt: TGTGCCAGCAGCCAAGGGGGGGTCGCCTACAATGAGCAGTTCTTC
CDR3aa: CASSQGGVAYNEQFF

j_gene: TRBJ2-7
d_gene: -
abundance: -
v_gene: TRBV7-8
CDR3nt: TGTGCCAGCAGCTTAACCCCCGGGTCGAGCTCCTACGAGCAGTACTTC
CDR3aa: CASSLTPGSSSYEQYF

j_gene: TRBJ2-6
d_gene: -
abundance: few
v_gene: TRBV5-1
CDR3nt: TGCGCCAGCAGCTTGGTGCCACGGACGAAGACCAACGTCCTGACTTTC
CDR3aa: CASSLVPRTKTNVLTF

j_gene: TRBJ1-6
d_gene: TRBD1
abundance: -
v_gene: TRBV7-2
CDR3nt: TGTGCCAGCAGCTTAGGGGACAGGGTCGATTCACCCCTCCACTTT
CDR3aa: CASSLGDRVDSPLHF

j_gene: TRBJ2-1
d_gene: -
abundance: few
v_gene: TRBV6-5
CDR3nt: TGTGCCAGCAGTTTTACTTTGACAGGCTGGGCAAACAATGAGCAGTTCTTC
CDR3aa: CASSFTLTGWANNEQFF

j_gene: TRBJ1-4
d_gene: -
abundance: once
v_gene: TRBV12-3/TRBV12-4
CDR3nt: TGTGCCGGCAGCCTCGAACGGGGGGAAAAACTGTTTTTT
CDR3aa: CAGSLERGEKLFF

j_gene: TRBJ2-5
d_gene: TRBD2
abundance: -
v_gene: TRBV29-1
CDR3nt: TGCAGCGTTGGTAGCGGGGGGGCCAACAATGAGCAGTACTTC
CDR3aa: CSVGSGGANNEQYF

j_gene: TRBJ2-4
d_gene: TRBD2
abundance: -
v_gene: TRBV11-2
CDR3nt: TGTGCCAGCAGCTCCGGACTAGTTCTAGCCAAAAACATTCAGTACTTC
CDR3aa: CASSSGLVLAKNIQYF

j_gene: TRBJ1-2
d_gene: -
abundance: -
v_gene: TRBV12-3/TRBV12-4
CDR3nt: TGTGCCAGCAATTTAGGGGGTGCCGGGACGGCCCATGGCTACACCTTC
CDR3aa: CASNLGGAGTAHGYTF

j_gene: TRBJ2-3
d_gene: -
abundance: few
v_gene: TRBV27
CDR3nt: TGTGCCAGCAGTTTAGGGACACTGGGGGCAGATACGCAGTATTTT
CDR3aa: CASSLGTLGADTQYF

j_gene: TRBJ2-2
d_gene: TRBD2
abundance: -
v_gene: TRBV5-1
CDR3nt: TGCGCCAGCAGCTCGGGAATGGGAGGGTCGTCGAACACCGGGGAGCTGTTTTTT
CDR3aa: CASSSGMGGSSNTGELFF

j_gene: TRBJ2-5
d_gene: -
abundance: -
v_gene: TRBV9
CDR3nt: TGTGCCAGCAGCGTCGGCGGGGCGAGCCAAGAGACCCAGTACTTC
CDR3aa: CASSVGGASQETQYF

j_gene: TRBJ2-7
d_gene: -
abundance: -
v_gene: TRBV4-3
CDR3nt: TGCGCCAGCAGCCTAGGGACCACGGACGAGCAGTACTTC
CDR3aa: CASSLGTTDEQYF

j_gene: TRBJ2-4
d_gene: TRBD2
abundance: -
v_gene: TRBV4-3
CDR3nt: TGCGCCAGCAGCCAAGATACGGGACTACTAAACACCCAGTACTTC
CDR3aa: CASSQDTGLLNTQYF

j_gene: TRBJ1-5
d_gene: -
abundance: -
v_gene: TRBV2
CDR3nt: TGTGCCAGCAGTGAATTGTTTTTTGGGACGGAAAGCAATCAGCCCCAGCATTTT
CDR3aa: CASSELFFGTESNQPQHF

j_gene: TRBJ2-6
d_gene: -
abundance: -
v_gene: TRBV12-3/TRBV12-4
CDR3nt: TGTGCCAGCAGTTGGGGCGGTGGGGCCAACGTCCTGACTTTC
CDR3aa: CASSWGGGANVLTF

j_gene: TRBJ2-1
d_gene: TRBD2
abundance: few
v_gene: TRBV3-1
CDR3nt: TGTGCCAGCAGCCCCTTTGCGGGGGTGGTCGGTAGTGAGCAGTTCTTC
CDR3aa: CASSPFAGVVGSEQFF

j_gene: TRBJ2-3
d_gene: -
abundance: -
v_gene: TRBV6-2/TRBV6-3
CDR3nt: TGTGCCAGCTCCGCCCCAGCGGCCACTAGCACAGATACGCAGTATTTT
CDR3aa: CASSAPAATSTDTQYF

j_gene: TRBJ2-2
d_gene: -
abundance: -
v_gene: TRBV7-9
CDR3nt: TGTGCCAGCAGCTTATGGCGACAGGACGGGGAGCTGTTTTTT
CDR3aa: CASSLWRQDGELFF

j_gene: TRBJ2-5
d_gene: TRBD1
abundance: -
v_gene: TRBV24-1
CDR3nt: TGTGCCACCAGTGATCGACAGGGGGTAATAGAGACCCAGTACTTC
CDR3aa: CATSDRQGVIETQYF

j_gene: TRBJ2-3
d_gene: -
abundance: -
v_gene: TRBV14
CDR3nt: TGTGCCAGCAGCGGGCACTTGAGTGCAGATACGCAGTATTTT
CDR3aa: CASSGHLSADTQYF

j_gene: TRBJ1-1
d_gene: TRBD1
abundance: -
v_gene: TRBV10-3
CDR3nt: TGTGCCATCAGCGGAGAACCGACAGGGCTGGGGACTGAAGCTTTCTTT
CDR3aa: CAISGEPTGLGTEAFF

j_gene: TRBJ1-2
d_gene: -
abundance: many
v_gene: TRBV7-9
CDR3nt: TGTGCCAGCAAGGGGGATGGCTACACCTTC
CDR3aa: CASKGDGYTF

j_gene: TRBJ2-3
d_gene: TRBD2
abundance: -
v_gene: TRBV7-8
CDR3nt: TGTGCCGGCAGCTTACGGGGCCTCTTGGGACTAGCGGGACAAAAGGGGTGGGATACGCAGTATTTT
CDR3aa: CAGSLRGLLGLAGQKGWDTQYF

j_gene: TRBJ1-6
d_gene: -
abundance: -
v_gene: TRBV7-2
CDR3nt: TGTGCCAGCAGCTCCAACGATTCACCCCTCCACTTT
CDR3aa: CASSSNDSPLHF

j_gene: TRBJ2-5
d_gene: TRBD1
abundance: -
v_gene: TRBV7-2
CDR3nt: TGTGCCAGCAGCTTAGGATTGGGAGACAGGGCTGAAGAGACCCAGTACTTC
CDR3aa: CASSLGLGDRAEETQYF

j_gene: TRBJ1-5
d_gene: -
abundance: -
v_gene: TRBV4-3
CDR3nt: TGCGCCAGCAGCCCCGGACGTGCTAAGTATAGCAATCAGCCCCAGCATTTT
CDR3aa: CASSPGRAKYSNQPQHF

j_gene: TRBJ2-1
d_gene: TRBD2
abundance: -
v_gene: TRBV12-3/TRBV12-4
CDR3nt: TGTGCCAGCAGTTTTTCCCAGCGGGGGGGATACTACAATGAGCAGTTCTTC
CDR3aa: CASSFSQRGGYYNEQFF

j_gene: TRBJ1-4
d_gene: -
abundance: -
v_gene: TRBV5-5
CDR3nt: TGTGCCAGCAGCATTGCAACTAATGAAAAACTGTTTTTT
CDR3aa: CASSIATNEKLFF

j_gene: TRBJ2-4
d_gene: -
abundance: -
v_gene: TRBV11-2
CDR3nt: TGTGCCAGCAGTGGATCGATAGCCAAAAACATTCAGTACTTC
CDR3aa: CASSGSIAKNIQYF

j_gene: TRBJ2-1
d_gene: TRBD2
abundance: -
v_gene: TRBV11-3
CDR3nt: TGTGCCAGCAGCTTCACTACTAGCGCAAATGAGCAGTTCTTC
CDR3aa: CASSFTTSANEQFF

j_gene: TRBJ1-2
d_gene: TRBD1
abundance: -
v_gene: TRBV4-1
CDR3nt: TGCGCCAGCAGCCCCTCCGTCGGCCAGGGGGTTGGATATGGCTACACCTTC
CDR3aa: CASSPSVGQGVGYGYTF

j_gene: TRBJ2-7
d_gene: TRBD1
abundance: -
v_gene: TRBV5-4
CDR3nt: TGTGCCAGCAGCAACCCCGACAGGGGTGGTCCCTACGAGCAGTACTTC
CDR3aa: CASSNPDRGGPYEQYF

j_gene: TRBJ2-5
d_gene: -
abundance: few
v_gene: TRBV27
CDR3nt: TGTGCCAGCAGTACGACACACCAAGAGACCCAGTACTTC
CDR3aa: CASSTTHQETQYF

j_gene: TRBJ2-7
d_gene: TRBD2
abundance: -
v_gene: TRBV7-2
CDR3nt: TGTGCCAGCAGCTTACAGGGCGGACTAGCGGGGGGCTCCTACGAGCAGTACTTC
CDR3aa: CASSLQGGLAGGSYEQYF

j_gene: TRBJ2-3
d_gene: -
abundance: -
v_gene: TRBV5-1
CDR3nt: TGCGCCAGCAGCGGGGTAGGCACAGATACGCAGTATTTT
CDR3aa: CASSGVGTDTQYF

j_gene: TRBJ1-2
d_gene: -
abundance: few
v_gene: TRBV3-1
CDR3nt: TGTGCCAGCAGCCAACATGGACCGGAGTATGGCTACACCTTC
CDR3aa: CASSQHGPEYGYTF

j_gene: TRBJ1-5
d_gene: TRBD1
abundance: few
v_gene: TRBV7-2
CDR3nt: TGTGCCAGCAGCTTGAAAGGGACAGACAGTCAGCCCCAGCATTTT
CDR3aa: CASSLKGTDSQPQHF

j_gene: TRBJ2-6
d_gene: -
abundance: -
v_gene: TRBV28
CDR3nt: TGTGCCACCATGGACAGCGTAAACTCTGGGGCCAACGTCCTGACTTTC
CDR3aa: CATMDSVNSGANVLTF

j_gene: TRBJ2-3
d_gene: TRBD2
abundance: few
v_gene: TRBV2
CDR3nt: TGTGCCAGTACCGGGACTAGCGGCAGCACGCAGTATTTT
CDR3aa: CASTGTSGSTQYF

j_gene: TRBJ2-5
d_gene: TRBD1
abundance: -
v_gene: TRBV7-9
CDR3nt: TGTGCCAGCAGCTCTGGACAGGGATCCTACGAGCTGTACTTC
CDR3aa: CASSSGQGSYELYF

j_gene: TRBJ1-5
d_gene: -
abundance: -
v_gene: TRBV21-1
CDR3nt: TGTGCCAGCAACAAATCAATTTGGGCAGGGTTTCTGAGCAATCAGCCCCAGCATTTT
CDR3aa: CASNKSIWAGFLSNQPQHF

j_gene: TRBJ2-7
d_gene: TRBD1
abundance: few
v_gene: TRBV6-5
CDR3nt: TGTGCCAGCAGTTTTAGACAGGGTATCTACGAGCAGTACTTC
CDR3aa: CASSFRQGIYEQYF